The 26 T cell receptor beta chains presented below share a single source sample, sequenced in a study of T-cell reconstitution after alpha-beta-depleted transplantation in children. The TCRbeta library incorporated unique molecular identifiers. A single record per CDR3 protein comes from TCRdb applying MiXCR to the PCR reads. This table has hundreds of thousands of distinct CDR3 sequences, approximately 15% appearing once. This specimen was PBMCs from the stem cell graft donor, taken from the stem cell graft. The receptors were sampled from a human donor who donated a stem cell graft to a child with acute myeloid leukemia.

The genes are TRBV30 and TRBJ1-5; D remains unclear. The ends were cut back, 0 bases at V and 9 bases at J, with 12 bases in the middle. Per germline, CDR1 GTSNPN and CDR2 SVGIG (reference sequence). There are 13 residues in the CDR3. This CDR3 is CAWSVREYGPQHF. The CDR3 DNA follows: TGTGCCTGGAGTGTACGGGAGTACGGGCCCCAGCATTTT.

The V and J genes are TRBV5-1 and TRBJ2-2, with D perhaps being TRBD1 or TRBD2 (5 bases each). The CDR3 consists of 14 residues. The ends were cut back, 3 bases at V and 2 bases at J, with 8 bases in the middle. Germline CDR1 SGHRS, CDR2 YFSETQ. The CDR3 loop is CASSWDVNTGELFF. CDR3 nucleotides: TGCGCCAGCAGCTGGGACGTTAACACCGGGGAGCTGTTTTTT.

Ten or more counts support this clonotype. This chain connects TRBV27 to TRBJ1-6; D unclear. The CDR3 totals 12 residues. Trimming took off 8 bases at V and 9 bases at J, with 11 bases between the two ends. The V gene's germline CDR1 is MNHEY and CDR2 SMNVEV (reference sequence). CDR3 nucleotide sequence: TGTGCCAGCTCGTGGATAGGTTCACCCCTCCACTTT. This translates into CASSWIGSPLHF.

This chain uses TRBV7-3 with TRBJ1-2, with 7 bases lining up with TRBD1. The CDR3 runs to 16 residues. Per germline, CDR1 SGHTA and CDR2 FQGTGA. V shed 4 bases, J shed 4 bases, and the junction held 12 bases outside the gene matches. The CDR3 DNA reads TGTGCCAGCAGCTCGGGGGGAGGGGGCCTCGGCTATGGCTACACCTTC. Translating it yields CASSSGGGGLGYGYTF.

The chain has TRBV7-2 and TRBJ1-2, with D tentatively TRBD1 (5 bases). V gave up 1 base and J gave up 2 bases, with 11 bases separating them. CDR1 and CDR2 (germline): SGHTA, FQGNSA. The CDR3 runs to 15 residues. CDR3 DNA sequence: TGTGCCAGCAGCTTAGGATGGGGGGGAAACTATGGCTACACCTTC. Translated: CASSLGWGGNYGYTF.

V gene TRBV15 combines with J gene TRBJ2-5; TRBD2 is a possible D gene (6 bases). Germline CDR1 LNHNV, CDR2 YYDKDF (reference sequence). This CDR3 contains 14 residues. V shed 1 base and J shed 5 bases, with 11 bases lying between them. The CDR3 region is CATSRGDLGETQYF. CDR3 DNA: TGTGCCACCAGCAGAGGGGACTTGGGGGAGACCCAGTACTTC. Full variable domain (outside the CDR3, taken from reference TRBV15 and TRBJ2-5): DAMVIQNPRYQVTQFGKPVTLSCSQTLNHNVMYWYQQKSSQAPKLLFHYYDKDFNNEADTPDNFQSRRPNTSFCFLDIRSPGLGDTAMYLCATSRGDLGETQYFGPGTRLLVL.

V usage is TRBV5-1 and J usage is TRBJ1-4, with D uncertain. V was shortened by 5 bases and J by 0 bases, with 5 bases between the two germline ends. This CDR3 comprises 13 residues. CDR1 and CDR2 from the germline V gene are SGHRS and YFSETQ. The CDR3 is CASRMATNEKLFF. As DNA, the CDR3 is TGCGCCAGCAGGATGGCAACTAATGAAAAACTGTTTTTT.

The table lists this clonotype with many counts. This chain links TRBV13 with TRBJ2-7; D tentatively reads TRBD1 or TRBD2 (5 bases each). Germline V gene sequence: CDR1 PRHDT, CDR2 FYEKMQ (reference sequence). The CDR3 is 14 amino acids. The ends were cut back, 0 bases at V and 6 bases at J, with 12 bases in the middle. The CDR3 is CASSLGPGTSEQYF. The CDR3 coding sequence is TGTGCCAGCAGCTTAGGTCCAGGGACGAGCGAGCAGTACTTC.

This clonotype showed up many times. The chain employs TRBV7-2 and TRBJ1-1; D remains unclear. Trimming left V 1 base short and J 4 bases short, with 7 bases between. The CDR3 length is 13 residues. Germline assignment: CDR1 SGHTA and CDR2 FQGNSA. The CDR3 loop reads CASSLVWGTEAFF. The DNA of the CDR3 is TGTGCCAGCAGCTTAGTATGGGGCACTGAAGCTTTCTTT.

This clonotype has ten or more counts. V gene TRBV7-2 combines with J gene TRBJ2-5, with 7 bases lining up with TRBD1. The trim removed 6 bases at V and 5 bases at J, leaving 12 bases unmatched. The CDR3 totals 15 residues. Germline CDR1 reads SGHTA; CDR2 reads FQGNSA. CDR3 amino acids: CASSLDRLRGETQYF. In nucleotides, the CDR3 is TGTGCCAGCAGTTTGGACAGGCTAAGGGGGGAGACCCAGTACTTC.

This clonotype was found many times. CDR3 nucleotides: TGTGCCAGCAGCGTAGTGGGGACCGACTATGGCTACACCTTC. Residues: CASSVVGTDYGYTF. J is TRBJ1-2 and V is TRBV9; tentatively, D is TRBD1 (5 bases). Germline V gene sequence: CDR1 SGDLS, CDR2 YYNGEE. The CDR3 runs to 14 residues. V lost 0 bases and J 3 bases, leaving 9 bases between the germline ends.

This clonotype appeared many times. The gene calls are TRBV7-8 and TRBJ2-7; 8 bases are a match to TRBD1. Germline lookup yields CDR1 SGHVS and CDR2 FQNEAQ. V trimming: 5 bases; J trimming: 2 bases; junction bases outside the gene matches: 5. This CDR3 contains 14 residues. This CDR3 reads CASSPTGGTYEQYV. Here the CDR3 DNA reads TGTGCCAGCAGCCCAACAGGGGGGACCTACGAGCAGTACGTC.

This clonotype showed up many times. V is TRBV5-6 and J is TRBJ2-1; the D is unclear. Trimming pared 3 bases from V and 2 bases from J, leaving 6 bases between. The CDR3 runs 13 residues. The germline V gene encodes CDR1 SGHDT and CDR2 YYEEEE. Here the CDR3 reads CASSSDPYNEQFF. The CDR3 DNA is TGTGCCAGCAGCTCGGACCCCTACAATGAGCAGTTCTTC.

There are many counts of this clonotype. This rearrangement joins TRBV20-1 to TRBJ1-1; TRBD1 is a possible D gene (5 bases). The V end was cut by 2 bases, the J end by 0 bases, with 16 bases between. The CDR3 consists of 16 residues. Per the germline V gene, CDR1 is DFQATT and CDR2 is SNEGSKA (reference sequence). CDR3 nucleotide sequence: TGCAGTGCTAGAATCGAGAGGGGTTTCATGAACACTGAAGCTTTCTTT. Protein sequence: CSARIERGFMNTEAFF.

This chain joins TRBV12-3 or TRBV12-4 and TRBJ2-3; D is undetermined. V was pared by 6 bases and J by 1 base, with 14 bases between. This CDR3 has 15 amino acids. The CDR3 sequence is CASSLGLLGTDTQYF. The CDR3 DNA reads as TGTGCCAGCAGCCTAGGCTTGCTCGGCACAGATACGCAGTATTTT.

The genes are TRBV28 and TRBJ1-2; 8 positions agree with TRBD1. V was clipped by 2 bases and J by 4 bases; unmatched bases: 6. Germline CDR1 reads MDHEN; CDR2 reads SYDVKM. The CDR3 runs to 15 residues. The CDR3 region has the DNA TGTGCCAGCAGTTTAGACAGGGGAGTAATCTATGGCTACACCTTC. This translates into CASSLDRGVIYGYTF.

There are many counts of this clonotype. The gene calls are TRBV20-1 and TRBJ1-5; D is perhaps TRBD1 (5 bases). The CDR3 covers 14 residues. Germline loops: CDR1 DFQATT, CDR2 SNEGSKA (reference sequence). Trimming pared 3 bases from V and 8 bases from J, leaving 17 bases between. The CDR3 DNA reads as TGCAGTGCTAGTCCTAGAAGCCGGGGCGAGCCCCAGCATTTT. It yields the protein CSASPRSRGEPQHF.

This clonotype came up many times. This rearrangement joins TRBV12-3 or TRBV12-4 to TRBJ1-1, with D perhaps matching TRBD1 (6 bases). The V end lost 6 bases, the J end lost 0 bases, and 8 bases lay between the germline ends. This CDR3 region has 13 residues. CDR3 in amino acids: CASRDSMNTEAFF. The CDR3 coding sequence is TGTGCCAGCAGGGACAGCATGAACACTGAAGCTTTCTTT.

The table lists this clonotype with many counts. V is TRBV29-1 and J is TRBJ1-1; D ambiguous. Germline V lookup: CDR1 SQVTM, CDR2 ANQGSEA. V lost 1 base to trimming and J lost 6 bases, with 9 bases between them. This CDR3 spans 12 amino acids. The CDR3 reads CSVEGSDAEAFF. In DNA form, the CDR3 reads TGCAGCGTTGAAGGGTCGGACGCTGAAGCTTTCTTT.

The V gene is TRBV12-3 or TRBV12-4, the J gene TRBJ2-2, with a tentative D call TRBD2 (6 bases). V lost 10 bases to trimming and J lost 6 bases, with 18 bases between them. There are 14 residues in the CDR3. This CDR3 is CATALGGSAGELFF. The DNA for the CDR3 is TGTGCCACCGCCCTGGGGGGTAGTGCCGGGGAGCTGTTTTTT.

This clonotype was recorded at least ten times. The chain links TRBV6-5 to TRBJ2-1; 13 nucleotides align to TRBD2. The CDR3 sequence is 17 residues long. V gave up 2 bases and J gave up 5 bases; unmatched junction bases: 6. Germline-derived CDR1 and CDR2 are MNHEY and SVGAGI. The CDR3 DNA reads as TGTGCCAGCAGTTACACGCCGACTAGCGGGGGGAACAATGAGCAGTTCTTC. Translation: CASSYTPTSGGNNEQFF.

CDR3: CASRMGRAGVYEQYF. In DNA form, the CDR3 reads TGCGCCAGCAGAATGGGACGGGCAGGAGTATACGAGCAGTACTTC. The chain employs TRBV5-1 and TRBJ2-7, with D perhaps given as TRBD1 or TRBD2 (5 bases each). Germline V gives CDR1 SGHRS, CDR2 YFSETQ. The CDR3 runs to 15 residues. The V end lost 5 bases, the J end lost 4 bases, and 19 bases lay between the germline ends.

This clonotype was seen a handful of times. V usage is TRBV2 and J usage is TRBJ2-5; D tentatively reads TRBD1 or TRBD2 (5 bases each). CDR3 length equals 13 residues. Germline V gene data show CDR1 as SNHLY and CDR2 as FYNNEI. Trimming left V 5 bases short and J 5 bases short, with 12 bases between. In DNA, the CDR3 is TGTGCCAGCAGTCCATGGGGGATGGAGACCCAGTACTTC. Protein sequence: CASSPWGMETQYF.

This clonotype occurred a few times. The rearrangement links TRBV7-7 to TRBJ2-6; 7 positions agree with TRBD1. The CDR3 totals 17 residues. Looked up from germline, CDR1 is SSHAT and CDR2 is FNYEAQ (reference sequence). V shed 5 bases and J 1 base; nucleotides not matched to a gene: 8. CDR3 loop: CASSTDRASSGANVLTF. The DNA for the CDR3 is TGTGCCAGCAGCACCGACAGGGCTTCTTCTGGGGCCAACGTCCTGACTTTC.

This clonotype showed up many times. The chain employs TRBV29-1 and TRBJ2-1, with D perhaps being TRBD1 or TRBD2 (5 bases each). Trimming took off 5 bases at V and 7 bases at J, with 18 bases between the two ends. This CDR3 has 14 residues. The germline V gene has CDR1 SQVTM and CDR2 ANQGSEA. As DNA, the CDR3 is TGCAGCGTTAACAGGAAATCGGGAACGAATGAGCAGTTCTTC. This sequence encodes CSVNRKSGTNEQFF.

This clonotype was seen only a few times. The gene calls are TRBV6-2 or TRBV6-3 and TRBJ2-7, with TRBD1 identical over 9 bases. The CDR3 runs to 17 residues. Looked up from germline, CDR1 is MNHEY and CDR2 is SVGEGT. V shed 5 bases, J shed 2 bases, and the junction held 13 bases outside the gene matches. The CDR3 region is CASSKVSQGASPYEQYV. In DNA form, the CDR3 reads TGTGCCAGCAGTAAAGTATCACAGGGGGCCAGCCCCTACGAGCAGTACGTC.